This TCR beta chain was obtained from a study of shared clonotypes between healthy human individuals. Trimming removed 1 base from V and 7 bases from J, with 12 bases in between. Germline CDR1 and CDR2: SGHNT and YYREEE (reference sequence). The CDR3 totals 13 residues. TCRdb's copy holds only in-frame clones and misses some; the assay was immunoSEQ multiplex PCR. The sample contains 2.3 million or so clones, approximately 95% of which appear only once. The sample was naive CD4+ T cells from PBMCs. Noted subset: CD45RA+ positively selected. This sequence joins TRBV5-4 and TRBJ2-7; D unclear. This TCR was sampled from a man aged 18 to 30 in good health. Some clones in this sample may be carry-over from other donors' samples. The chain's CDR3 is CASSLLESKEQYF. The CDR3, as DNA: TGTGCCAGCAGCTTGTTGGAATCGAAAGAGCAGTACTTC.